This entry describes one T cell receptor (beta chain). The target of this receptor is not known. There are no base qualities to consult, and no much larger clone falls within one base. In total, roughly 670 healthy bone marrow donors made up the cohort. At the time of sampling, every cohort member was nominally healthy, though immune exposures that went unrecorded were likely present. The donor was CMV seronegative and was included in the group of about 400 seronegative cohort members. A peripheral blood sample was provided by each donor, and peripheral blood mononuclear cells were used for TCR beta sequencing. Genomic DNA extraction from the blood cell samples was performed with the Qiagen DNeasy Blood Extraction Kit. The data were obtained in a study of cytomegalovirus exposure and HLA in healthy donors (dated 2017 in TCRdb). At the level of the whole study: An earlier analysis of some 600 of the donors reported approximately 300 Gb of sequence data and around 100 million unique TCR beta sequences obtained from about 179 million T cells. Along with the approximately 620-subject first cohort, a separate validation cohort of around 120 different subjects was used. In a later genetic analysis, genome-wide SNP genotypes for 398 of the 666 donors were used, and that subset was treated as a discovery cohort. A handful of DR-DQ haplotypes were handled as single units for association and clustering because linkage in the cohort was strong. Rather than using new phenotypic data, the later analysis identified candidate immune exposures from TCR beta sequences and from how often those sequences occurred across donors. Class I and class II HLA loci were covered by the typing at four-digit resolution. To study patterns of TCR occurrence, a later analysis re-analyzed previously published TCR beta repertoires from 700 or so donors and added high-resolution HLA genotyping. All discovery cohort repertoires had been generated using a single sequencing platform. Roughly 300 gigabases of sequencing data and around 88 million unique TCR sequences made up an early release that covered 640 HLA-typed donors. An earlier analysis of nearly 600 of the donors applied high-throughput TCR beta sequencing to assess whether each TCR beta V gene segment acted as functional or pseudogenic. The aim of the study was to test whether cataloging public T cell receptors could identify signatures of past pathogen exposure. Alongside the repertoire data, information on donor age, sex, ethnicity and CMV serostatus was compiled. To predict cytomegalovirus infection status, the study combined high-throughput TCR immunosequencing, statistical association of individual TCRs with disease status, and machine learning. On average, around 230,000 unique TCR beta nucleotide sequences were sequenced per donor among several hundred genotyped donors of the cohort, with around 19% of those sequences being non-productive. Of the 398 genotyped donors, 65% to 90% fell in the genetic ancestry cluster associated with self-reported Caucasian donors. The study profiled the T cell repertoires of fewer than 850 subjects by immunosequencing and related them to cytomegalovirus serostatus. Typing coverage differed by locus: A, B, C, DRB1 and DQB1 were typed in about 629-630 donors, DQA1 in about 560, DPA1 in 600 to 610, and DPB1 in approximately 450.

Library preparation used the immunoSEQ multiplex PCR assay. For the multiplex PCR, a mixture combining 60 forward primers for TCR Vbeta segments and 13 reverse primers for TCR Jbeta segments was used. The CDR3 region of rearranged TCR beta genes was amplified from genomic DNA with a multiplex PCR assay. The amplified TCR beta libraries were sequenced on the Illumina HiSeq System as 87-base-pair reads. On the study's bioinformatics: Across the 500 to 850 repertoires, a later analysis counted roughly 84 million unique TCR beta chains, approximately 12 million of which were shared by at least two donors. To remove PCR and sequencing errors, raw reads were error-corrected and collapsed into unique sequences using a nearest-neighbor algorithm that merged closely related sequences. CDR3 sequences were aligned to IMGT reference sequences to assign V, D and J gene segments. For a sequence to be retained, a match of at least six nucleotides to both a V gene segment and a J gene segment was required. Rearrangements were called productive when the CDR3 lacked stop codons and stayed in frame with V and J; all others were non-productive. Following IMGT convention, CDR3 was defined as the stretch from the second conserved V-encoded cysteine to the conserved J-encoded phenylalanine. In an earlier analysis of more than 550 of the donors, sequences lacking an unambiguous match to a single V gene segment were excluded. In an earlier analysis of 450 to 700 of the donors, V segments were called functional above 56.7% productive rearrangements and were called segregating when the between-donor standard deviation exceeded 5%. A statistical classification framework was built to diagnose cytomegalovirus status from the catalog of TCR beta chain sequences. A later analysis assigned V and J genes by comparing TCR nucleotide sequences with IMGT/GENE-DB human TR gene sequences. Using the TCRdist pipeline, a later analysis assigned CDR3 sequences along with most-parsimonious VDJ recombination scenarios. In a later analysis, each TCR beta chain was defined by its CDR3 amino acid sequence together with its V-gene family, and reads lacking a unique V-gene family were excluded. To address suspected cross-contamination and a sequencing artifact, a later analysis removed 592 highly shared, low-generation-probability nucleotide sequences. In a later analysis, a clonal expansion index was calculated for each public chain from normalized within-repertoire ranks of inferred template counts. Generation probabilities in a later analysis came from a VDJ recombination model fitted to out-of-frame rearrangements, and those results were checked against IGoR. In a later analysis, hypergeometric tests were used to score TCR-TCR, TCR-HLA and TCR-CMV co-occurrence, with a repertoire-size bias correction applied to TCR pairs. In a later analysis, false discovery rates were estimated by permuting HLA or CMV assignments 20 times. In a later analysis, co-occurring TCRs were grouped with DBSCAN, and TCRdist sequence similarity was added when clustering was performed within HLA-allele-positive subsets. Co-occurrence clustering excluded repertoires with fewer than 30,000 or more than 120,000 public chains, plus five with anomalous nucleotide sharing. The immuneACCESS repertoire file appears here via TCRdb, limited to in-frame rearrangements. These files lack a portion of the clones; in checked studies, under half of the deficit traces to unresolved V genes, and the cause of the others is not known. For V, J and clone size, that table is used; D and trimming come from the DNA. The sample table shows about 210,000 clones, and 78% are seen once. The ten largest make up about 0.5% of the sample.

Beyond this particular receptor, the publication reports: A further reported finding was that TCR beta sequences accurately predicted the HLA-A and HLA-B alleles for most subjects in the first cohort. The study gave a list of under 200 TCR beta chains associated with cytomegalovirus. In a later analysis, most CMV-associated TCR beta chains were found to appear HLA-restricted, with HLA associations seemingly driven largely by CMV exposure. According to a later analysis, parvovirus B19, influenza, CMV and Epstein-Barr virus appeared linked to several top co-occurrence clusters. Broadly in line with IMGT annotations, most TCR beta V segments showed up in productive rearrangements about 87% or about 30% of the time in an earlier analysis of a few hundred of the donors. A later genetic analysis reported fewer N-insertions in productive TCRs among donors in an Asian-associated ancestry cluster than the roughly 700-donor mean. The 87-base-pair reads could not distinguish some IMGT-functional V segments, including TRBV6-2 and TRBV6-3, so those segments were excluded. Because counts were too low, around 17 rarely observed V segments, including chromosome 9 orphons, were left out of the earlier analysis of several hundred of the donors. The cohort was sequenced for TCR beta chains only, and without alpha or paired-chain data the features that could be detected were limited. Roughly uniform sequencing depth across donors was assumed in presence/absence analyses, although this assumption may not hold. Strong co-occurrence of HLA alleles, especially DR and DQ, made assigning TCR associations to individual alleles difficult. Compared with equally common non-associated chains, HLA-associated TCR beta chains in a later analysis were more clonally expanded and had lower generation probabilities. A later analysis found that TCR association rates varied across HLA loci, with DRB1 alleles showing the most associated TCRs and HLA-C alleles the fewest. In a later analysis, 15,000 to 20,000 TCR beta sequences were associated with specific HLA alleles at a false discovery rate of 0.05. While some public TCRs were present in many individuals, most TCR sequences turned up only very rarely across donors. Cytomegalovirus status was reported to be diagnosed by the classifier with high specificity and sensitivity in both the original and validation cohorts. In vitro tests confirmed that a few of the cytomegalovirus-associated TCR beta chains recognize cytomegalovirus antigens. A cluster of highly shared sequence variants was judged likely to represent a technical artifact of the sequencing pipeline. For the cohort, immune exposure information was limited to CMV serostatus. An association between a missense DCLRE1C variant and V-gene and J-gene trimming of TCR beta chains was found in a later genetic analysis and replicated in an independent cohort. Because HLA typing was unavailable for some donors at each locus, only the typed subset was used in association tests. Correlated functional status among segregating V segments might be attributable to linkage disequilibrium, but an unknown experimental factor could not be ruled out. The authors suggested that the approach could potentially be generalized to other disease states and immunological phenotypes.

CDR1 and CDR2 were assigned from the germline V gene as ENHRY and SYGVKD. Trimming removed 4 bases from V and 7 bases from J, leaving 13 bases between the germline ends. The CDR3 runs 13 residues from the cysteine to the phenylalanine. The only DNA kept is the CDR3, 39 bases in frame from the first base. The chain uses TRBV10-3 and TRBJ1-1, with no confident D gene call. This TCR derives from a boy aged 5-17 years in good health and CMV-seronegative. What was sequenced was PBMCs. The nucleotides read TGTGCCATCAGTGGGGCAGGATCGGATGAAGCTTTCTTT. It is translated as CAISGAGSDEAFF.